This TCR beta chain was sequenced for a study of blood T cell repertoires in COVID-19. About the study: Samples of COVID-19 (acute and convalescent) were obtained from the United States, Italy and Spain. Nucleic acid was either cDNA or gDNA, and it came from T cells, B-cell-depleted T cells, or PBMCs.

How the authors handled the data: Reference gene primer amplification gave estimated nucleated cell counts. Clones were read by immunoSEQ multiplex PCR, and TCRdb kept only the in-frame ones, dropping some. That table supplies the V and J calls and clone size; D and trimming were determined from the DNA. This repertoire shows some 290,000 clones, approximately 87% found once; its top ten account for approximately 12%. CDR1 SEHNR and CDR2 FQNEAQ come from the germline V gene (reference sequence). After removal of 7 bases from V and 3 bases from J, the junction contained 4 bases not matched to a gene. The CDR3 is 13 residues long. In its sample, this clone was seen a few times.

The specimen was peripheral blood. The source is a woman in her 30s with COVID-19, enrolled during active disease. The rearrangement uses TRBV7-9 and TRBJ2-7, with 9 bases fitting TRBD2. CDR3 region: CASTVSGGYEQYF. The CDR3, as DNA: TGTGCCAGCACCGTTAGCGGGGGCTACGAGCAGTACTTC.